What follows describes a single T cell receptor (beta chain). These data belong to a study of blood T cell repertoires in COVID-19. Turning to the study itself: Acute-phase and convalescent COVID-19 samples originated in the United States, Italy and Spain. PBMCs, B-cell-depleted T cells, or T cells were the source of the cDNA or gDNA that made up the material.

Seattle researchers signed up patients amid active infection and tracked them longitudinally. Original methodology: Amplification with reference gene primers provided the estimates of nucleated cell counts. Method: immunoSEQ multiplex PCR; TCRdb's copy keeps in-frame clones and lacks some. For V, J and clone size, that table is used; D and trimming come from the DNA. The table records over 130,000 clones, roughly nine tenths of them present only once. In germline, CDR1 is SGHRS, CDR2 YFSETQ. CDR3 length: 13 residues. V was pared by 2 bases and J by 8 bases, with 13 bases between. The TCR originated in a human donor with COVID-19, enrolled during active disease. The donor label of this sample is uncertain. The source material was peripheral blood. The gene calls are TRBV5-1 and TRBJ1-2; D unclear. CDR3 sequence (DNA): TGCGCCAGCAGCTTAACCAGGTTCAGCGGCTACACCTTC. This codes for CASSLTRFSGYTF.